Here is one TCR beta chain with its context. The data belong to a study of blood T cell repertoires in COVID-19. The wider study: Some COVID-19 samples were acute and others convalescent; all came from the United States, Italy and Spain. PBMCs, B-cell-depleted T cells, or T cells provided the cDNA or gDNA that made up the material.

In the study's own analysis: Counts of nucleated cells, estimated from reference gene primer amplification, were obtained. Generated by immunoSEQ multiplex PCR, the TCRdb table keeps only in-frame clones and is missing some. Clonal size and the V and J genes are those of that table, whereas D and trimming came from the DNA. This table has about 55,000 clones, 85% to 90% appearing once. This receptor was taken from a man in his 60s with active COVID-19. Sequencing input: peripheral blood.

For the CDR3, the DNA is TGTGCCAGCAGCCAAGATCTAGCCGGGAATTCAGCCGGGGAGCTGTTTTTT. Translated: CASSQDLAGNSAGELFF. The V and J genes are TRBV4-2 and TRBJ2-2; the D gene is possibly TRBD2 (5 bases). V dropped 0 bases and J dropped 6 bases, with 17 bases sitting between them. Germline V lookup: CDR1 LGHNA, CDR2 YNFKEQ. There are 17 residues in the CDR3.